Sequencing of this T cell receptor (beta chain) was carried out in a study of a mutant IDH1 vaccine in newly diagnosed glioma. Study-wide context: Radiotherapy, temozolomide, or both had been given previously, and both were given to most.

CDR3 length: 13 amino acids. The V gene's germline CDR1 is LNHDA and CDR2 SQIVND (reference sequence). Trimming left V 3 bases short and J 4 bases short, with 9 bases between. Study results and limitations: Pseudoprogression appears to have had no connection to changes in top peripheral T cell clonotypes.

About this clone: Its antigen is unidentified.

Here immunoSEQ multiplex PCR was the method, and the copy in TCRdb shows in-frame clones only, minus some. The sample has over 75,000 clones, roughly 75% seen once. Time point denoted: baseline, week 1 (first vaccination visit). Treatment meaning: pre-vaccination baseline after standard-of-care therapy. The sample here was PBMCs, taken from a glioma patient treated with radiotherapy, temozolomide or both. The chain is built from TRBV19 and TRBJ1-1; D gene ambiguous. The TCR sequence derives from a man aged 40-50 years with glioma. The CDR3 DNA follows: TGTGCCAGTAGTATTAGAGGGCCCACTGAAGCTTTCTTT. It translates to CASSIRGPTEAFF.